The clone carrying this TCR beta chain was seen a few times. The CDR3 is 12 residues long. V lost 6 bases and J lost 3; bases outside the gene matches: 2. CDR1 SQVTM and CDR2 ANQGSEA come from the germline V gene. The data are from a study of blood T cells in healthy people across ages. Then a second PCR, running roughly 7 to 12 cycles, was carried out with a sample-barcoded 5' primer and a J-beta primer mix. Tagging of each cDNA molecule was performed by a template-switch adaptor with 12 random nucleotides. TCRdb reprocessed the 5' RACE reads via MiXCR and lists one record per CDR3 protein. The sample lists hundreds of thousands of distinct CDR3 sequences, more than 55% occurring once.

This receptor was taken from a man aged 35-49 years in good health. V and J are TRBV29-1 and TRBJ2-7; TRBD1 matches 10 bases. The sequenced sample consisted of blood. CDR3 in DNA: TGCAGCGTCGGGACAGGGGTCTACGAGCAGTACTTC. This sequence encodes CSVGTGVYEQYF.